This T cell receptor (beta chain) was recovered during a study of T cells after yellow fever vaccination. The table lists this clonotype with many counts. General study points: Although the secondary response was weaker, it peaked faster, at day 5 versus 15.

Each CDR3 protein is one row after TCRdb ran MiXCR on the 5' RACE reads. The sample lists about 96,000 distinct CDR3 sequences, almost 9% seen once, with over 15% in the top ten. This clonotype originated in a man younger than 35 who received the YFV17D yellow fever vaccine. Specimen: CD8+ T cells not binding an NS4B(214-222) dextramer, sorted from PBMCs, collected around 14 days after the first yellow fever vaccination.

DNA of the CDR3: TGTGCCAGCAGCTTGGATAGTGGGTTTGGGATCTACAATGAGCAGTTCTTC. Translation: CASSLDSGFGIYNEQFF. The rearrangement uses TRBV5-6 and TRBJ2-1; no clear D. Germline loops: CDR1 SGHDT, CDR2 YYEEEE. CDR3 size: 17 residues. V was pared by 0 bases and J by 3 bases, with 16 bases between. The complete variable domain, with remaining parts taken from reference TRBV5-6 and TRBJ2-1, reads DAGVTQSPTHLIKTRGQQVTLRCSPKSGHDTVSWYQQALGQGPQFIFQYYEEEERQRGNFPDRFSGHQFPNYSSELNVNALLLGDSALYLCASSLDSGFGIYNEQFFGPGTRLTVL.